Given below is one T cell receptor (beta chain) in context. Its antigen is currently unknown. The entry originates in a study of cytomegalovirus exposure and HLA in healthy donors. Study-wide results and limits: Published work reported that the classifier diagnosed cytomegalovirus status with high specificity and sensitivity. Under in vitro conditions, a few CMV-associated chains were confirmed as specific for CMV antigens. For most TCR beta V segments, an earlier analysis put the productive rate at about 87% or about 30% of the time.

Vbeta (60) and Jbeta (13) primers were used in the PCR. Method: immunoSEQ multiplex PCR; TCRdb's copy keeps in-frame clones and lacks some. The sample has fewer than 250,000 clones, over 70% seen once. Germline CDR1 WSHSY, CDR2 SAAADI. This CDR3 has 15 amino acids. Trimming pared 0 bases from V and 8 bases from J, leaving 13 bases between. The chain couples TRBV10-2 to TRBJ1-4, with unresolved D. The source of this sequence is a woman under 30 in good health and CMV-seronegative. Sequencing was carried out using PBMCs. In nucleotides, the CDR3 is TGCGCCAGCAGTGAGTCGAGTCAGGCCGGCGAAAAACTGTTTTTT. This codes for CASSESSQAGEKLFF.